The TCR beta chain described here comes from a study of beta chain features in type 1 diabetes. Whole-study results and caveats: In comparison with healthy donors, patients had naive, central memory and Treg TCRB repertoires that appeared more similar. TCRB CDR3 length was moderately but significantly reduced in all four CD4+ subsets of Type 1 diabetes patients.

The CDR3 spans 14 residues. Per the germline V gene, CDR1 is SGDLS and CDR2 is YYNGEE. Trimming removed 2 bases at V and 6 bases at J, with 11 bases between. Since all of the isolated RNA was reverse transcribed, expressed TCRB transcripts were what got sequenced. The method was immunoSEQ multiplex PCR; TCRdb's version includes in-frame clones alone and lacks a portion of them. The sample lists over 25,000 clones; 50% to 65% were seen once. Concerning this clone itself: As yet, its antigen is unknown.

The source is a woman younger than 30 with type 1 diabetes. This chain uses TRBV9 with TRBJ2-2, with D perhaps TRBD1 (6 bases). Material: Tregs from blood. The CDR3 here is CASSVQGSAGELFF. As DNA, the CDR3 is TGTGCCAGCAGCGTTCAGGGGTCAGCCGGGGAGCTGTTTTTT.